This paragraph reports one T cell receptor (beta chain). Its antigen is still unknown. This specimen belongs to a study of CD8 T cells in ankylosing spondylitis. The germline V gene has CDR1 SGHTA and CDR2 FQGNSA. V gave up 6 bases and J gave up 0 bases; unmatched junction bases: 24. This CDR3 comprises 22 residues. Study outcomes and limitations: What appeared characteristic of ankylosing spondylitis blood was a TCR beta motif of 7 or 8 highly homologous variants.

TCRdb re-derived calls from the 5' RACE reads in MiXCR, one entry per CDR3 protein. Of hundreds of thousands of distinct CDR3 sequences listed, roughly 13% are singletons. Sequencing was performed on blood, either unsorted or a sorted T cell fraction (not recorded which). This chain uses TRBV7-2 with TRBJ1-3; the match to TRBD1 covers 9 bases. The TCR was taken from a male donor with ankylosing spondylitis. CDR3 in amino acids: CASSLPTKPGQGASASGNTIYF. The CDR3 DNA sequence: TGTGCCAGCAGTTTACCCACCAAACCGGGACAGGGTGCTTCTGCCTCTGGAAACACCATATATTTT.